This T cell receptor (beta chain) appears in the sequencing data of a study of OX40 agonist ivuxolimab in advanced cancers. Overall study context: Prior therapy, whether anti-PD-1, anti-PD-L1 or anti-CTLA-4, was allowed, and under 50% had some. Study-wide points: On average, a greater number of expanded clones characterised CD8+ T cells relative to CD4+. CD4+ and CD8+ blood T cells expanded clonally by week 6 at 0.1 to 3.0 mg/kg.

Generated by immunoSEQ multiplex PCR, the TCRdb table keeps only in-frame clones and is missing some. This table has 60,000 to 70,000 clones, about 89% appearing once. Concerning this clone: Its antigen is unknown.

V dropped 4 bases and J dropped 6; count of bases not matched to a gene: 8. Germline lookup yields CDR1 LGHNT and CDR2 FRNRAP. There are 16 residues in the CDR3. Specimen: CD4+ or CD8+ T cells sorted from blood, collected in a trial of the OX40 agonist ivuxolimab. The clonotype comes from an adult with an advanced solid tumor such as melanoma, head and neck, liver or kidney cancer. The chain couples TRBV12-5 to TRBJ2-2; 10 bases align to TRBD2. The DNA of the CDR3 is TGTGCTAGTGGTTACCGAGCGGGGGGGCCTGCCGGGGAGCTGTTTTTT. Encoded protein: CASGYRAGGPAGELFF.